A selection of T cell receptor beta chains follows, all from one sample in a study of a mutant IDH1 vaccine in newly diagnosed glioma. Profiled with immunoSEQ multiplex PCR; TCRdb holds only in-frame clones, not every one. The profile shows about 34,000 clones, 80% of them singletons. This sample comprised peripheral blood mononuclear cells (PBMCs), obtained from a glioma patient treated with radiotherapy, temozolomide or both. The source is a man over 45 with glioma. Some clones in this sample may be carry-over from other donors' samples. Each CDR3 is given with its conserved first and last residue. D genes are given only for firm matches. For some rows the clone size is stated as once, few or many, or as a class when expanded; others skip it.

d_call j_call v_call clone_size cdr3_nt cdr3_aa
. TRBJ1-1 TRBV5-5 . TGTGCCAGCAGCCTAGAGTTGGTCACTGAAGCTTTCTTT CASSLELVTEAFF
. TRBJ2-7 TRBV28 . TGTGCCAGCAGTCAGATCGACTCGGGGCAGTACTTC CASSQIDSGQYF
TRBD1 TRBJ2-7 TRBV30 . TGTGCCTGGAGTCCGACAGGGCGCGAGCAGTACTTC CAWSPTGREQYF
TRBD2 TRBJ2-1 TRBV5-1 . TGCGCCAGCAGCCAAGGACTAGCGGGAGAGGGGGAGCAGTTCTTC CASSQGLAGEGEQFF
. TRBJ1-2 TRBV7-2 . TGTGCCAGCAGCTTAGTCAGGGGTCGAGGCTACACCTTC CASSLVRGRGYTF
. TRBJ1-1 TRBV5-4 . TGTGCCAGCAGCGGGGGGCCTAGGGGGAACACTGAAGCTTTCTTT CASSGGPRGNTEAFF
TRBD2 TRBJ2-5 TRBV28 once TGTGCCAGCAGTTTGCCGATGGGAATAGCGGGAGGTAGCAGGACCCAGTACTTC CASSLPMGIAGGSRTQYF
. TRBJ2-7 TRBV10-3 . TGTGCCGGAGCCCCGGCAGGGGGGGCCTACGAGCAGTACTTC CAGAPAGGAYEQYF
TRBD1 TRBJ2-7 TRBV5-1 once TGCGCCAGCAGCTTGGGGGGACAGGGGTTCTCCTACGAGCAGTACTTC CASSLGGQGFSYEQYF
. TRBJ2-5 TRBV5-6 . TGTGCCAGCAGCTTCTCGAGGGACGGGGAGACCCAGTACTTC CASSFSRDGETQYF
. TRBJ1-6 TRBV30 . TGTGCCTGGAGTGTGACAGGATTCAGTTTAAATTCACCCCTCCACTTT CAWSVTGFSLNSPLHF
. TRBJ1-5 TRBV19 . TGTGCCAGTGGTACGAGGGACGTAAATCAGCCCCAGCATTTT CASGTRDVNQPQHF
. TRBJ1-4 TRBV15 . TGTGCCACCAGCAGAGATGAAGGGCTTAATGAAAAACTGTTTTTT CATSRDEGLNEKLFF
. TRBJ1-4 TRBV5-6 . TGTGCCAGCAGCCCGGATGCAACTAATGAAAAACTGTTTTTT CASSPDATNEKLFF
TRBD1 TRBJ2-2 TRBV7-2 . TGTGCCAGCAGCCCAGGACATTGGACAGGGGACACCGGGGAGCTGTTTTTT CASSPGHWTGDTGELFF
TRBD1 TRBJ2-5 TRBV7-9 . TGTGCCAGCAGCCCAGGGGGCCGGGAGACCCAGTACTTC CASSPGGRETQYF
TRBD1 TRBJ1-3 TRBV4-1 . TGCGCCAGCAGCCAAAAAGGACAGGGGGTCTCTGGAAACACCATATATTTT CASSQKGQGVSGNTIYF
. TRBJ1-5 TRBV5-6 . TGTGCCCCCCAAAGGGAGGACACCCATCAGCCCCAGCATTTT CAPQREDTHQPQHF
. TRBJ1-5 TRBV28 . TGTGCCAGCAGATCACCGGGACTGTGGCCCCAGCATTTT CASRSPGLWPQHF
. TRBJ1-2 TRBV7-2 . TGTGCCAGCAGCTTAGCAGGGACTAACTATGGCTACACCTTC CASSLAGTNYGYTF
. TRBJ1-5 TRBV28 . TGTGCCAGCAGTTTTCTTAGTTACAGGCTGCTCAGCAATCAGCCCCAGCATTTT CASSFLSYRLLSNQPQHF
TRBD2 TRBJ2-1 TRBV5-1 . TGCGCCAGCAGCTTGGTTGCGGGGGAGTCCTACAATGAGCAGTTCTTC CASSLVAGESYNEQFF
. TRBJ2-6 TRBV6-1 . TGTGCCAGCAGTGAATCCGGGGCTGGGGCCAACGTCCTGACTTTC CASSESGAGANVLTF
. TRBJ1-2 TRBV7-2 . TGTGCCAGCAGCTTACCACCGGCATACGGCTACACCTTC CASSLPPAYGYTF
. TRBJ1-4 TRBV11-3 once TGTGCCAGCAGCTTAGTTACTGAAAAACTGTTTTTT CASSLVTEKLFF
. TRBJ1-2 TRBV7-3 . TGTGCCAGCAGCTTAACCCCTGGGAGGAACAGAAGTGGGACCCAGGGCTATGGCTACACCTTC CASSLTPGRNRSGTQGYGYTF
. TRBJ1-1 TRBV28 . TGTGCCAGCAGTTTAGGTTGGGACACCGTGAACACTGAAGCTTTCTTT CASSLGWDTVNTEAFF
TRBD2 TRBJ2-1 TRBV7-3 . TGTGCCAGCAGCTTAGGGGGGGGTGAGCAGTTCTTC CASSLGGGEQFF
TRBD1 TRBJ1-3 TRBV7-2 few TGTGCCAGCAGCTTAACAGGGGTAGGCACCATATATTTT CASSLTGVGTIYF
. TRBJ1-2 TRBV5-4 few TGTGCCAGCAGCTTGGTGGGGCTGGGCTATGGCTACACCTTC CASSLVGLGYGYTF
TRBD2 TRBJ2-2 TRBV6-4 . TGTGCCTGTCAGCGGGAGGTTGGTCCCGGGGAGCTGTTTTTT CACQREVGPGELFF
TRBD1 TRBJ2-7 TRBV27 . TGTGCCAGCAGGCCCCCGGGACAGGGGGGGTACGAGCAGTACTTC CASRPPGQGGYEQYF
. TRBJ2-1 TRBV7-9 . TGTGCCAGCAGCTTACCGACTGCCCTACCTTACAATGAGCAGTTCTTC CASSLPTALPYNEQFF
. TRBJ2-1 TRBV11-2 . TGTGCCAGCAGCTTATATGGGGGACGGAATGAGCAGTTCTTC CASSLYGGRNEQFF
TRBD1 TRBJ2-7 TRBV6-5 . TGTGCCAGCAGTTTGGGACAGGGCTCCTACGAGCAGTACTTC CASSLGQGSYEQYF
. TRBJ2-7 TRBV18 . TGTGCCAGCTCACCACTGTTCGGTGGCGAGCAGTACTTC CASSPLFGGEQYF
. TRBJ1-2 TRBV5-6 . TGTGCCAGCAGCTGGACGGAGGGCTACACCTTC CASSWTEGYTF
. TRBJ2-3 TRBV9 . TGTGCCAGCAGCGTTAAGGGGGGGGGCACAGATACGCAGTATTTT CASSVKGGGTDTQYF
. TRBJ2-3 TRBV30 once TGTGCCTGGAGTCCCGCGGGACTGTGGGGTACGCAGTATTTT CAWSPAGLWGTQYF
TRBD2 TRBJ2-3 TRBV5-4 . TGTGCCAGCAGCTTCTCCCTCCGGGGGGATAGCACAGATACGCAGTATTTT CASSFSLRGDSTDTQYF
. TRBJ2-3 TRBV11-2 . TGTGCCAGCAGCTTAGTCCAGGGAGGCACAGATACGCAGTATTTT CASSLVQGGTDTQYF
. TRBJ2-5 TRBV7-9 . TGTGCCAGCAGCCCCCCGTCTCTGGGCCAAGAGACCCAGTACTTC CASSPPSLGQETQYF
TRBD1 TRBJ1-2 TRBV5-4 . TGTGCCAGCAGCTTCGGGACAGCCCTAAAGGGGGGCTACACCTTC CASSFGTALKGGYTF
. TRBJ2-3 TRBV13 . TGTGCCAGCAGCTACACAGATACGCAGTATTTT CASSYTDTQYF
. TRBJ1-2 TRBV7-9 . TGTGCCAGCAGCTTCACGGCTCTCTATGGCTACACCTTC CASSFTALYGYTF
TRBD2 TRBJ2-7 TRBV30 . TGTGCCTGGATTCCGACTAGCGGGGTCCTCGAGCAGTACTTC CAWIPTSGVLEQYF
. TRBJ1-1 TRBV29-1 . TGCAGCGTTAAACAGGGAGGCGAGACTGAAGCTTTCTTT CSVKQGGETEAFF
. TRBJ1-5 TRBV19 . TGTGCCAGTAGTATTCTGGGGGAGGAAGGACCCCAGCATTTT CASSILGEEGPQHF